These T cell receptor beta chains were read from a single sample in a study of cytomegalovirus exposure and HLA in healthy donors. Sequencing used immunoSEQ multiplex PCR; TCRdb keeps in-frame clones, though not all of them. The profile shows around 140,000 clones, over 75% of them singletons. The sequenced sample was PBMCs. These receptors all come from a woman aged 25-40 years in good health and CMV-seronegative. Each CDR3 is given with its conserved first and last residue. A D gene is named only where the DNA matches it firmly. Only part of the rows carry a size: once, few, many, or a class if the clone is expanded.

d_gene,v_gene,j_gene,abundance,CDR3nt,CDR3aa
-,TRBV30,TRBJ1-2,-,TGTGCCTGGGGCATCGGGGGACCTAACTATGGCTACACCTTC,CAWGIGGPNYGYTF
TRBD1,TRBV7-9,TRBJ1-1,-,TGTGCCAGCAGCTTAGAGACAGGGGGCAGGGTCGCTTTCTTT,CASSLETGGRVAFF
TRBD2,TRBV4-1,TRBJ2-7,-,TGCGCCAGCAGCCACCGGGTGGGACTAGCGGGAAGGCAGTACTTC,CASSHRVGLAGRQYF
TRBD1,TRBV7-8,TRBJ1-2,once,TGTGCCAGCAGCTCAAGGACAGGGGTTAACTATGGCTACACCTTC,CASSSRTGVNYGYTF
TRBD2,TRBV5-1,TRBJ2-3,-,TGCGCCAGCAGCTTGGGGACTAGCGGGAGCACAGATACGCAGTATTTT,CASSLGTSGSTDTQYF
TRBD2,TRBV2,TRBJ2-3,-,TGTGCCAGCAGGCACCGACGGGGGGGCACAGATACGCAGTATTTT,CASRHRRGGTDTQYF
TRBD1,TRBV19,TRBJ2-5,-,TGTGCCAGTAGCAAAGATCACCTGGACAGGGTGAGGGGGGAGACCCAGTACTTC,CASSKDHLDRVRGETQYF
-,TRBV11-2,TRBJ2-3,few,TGTGCCAGCAGCCCTGGAGGCGGGAAGGAGTATTTT,CASSPGGGKEYF
-,TRBV10-3,TRBJ1-5,few,TGTGCCATCAGTTCGGAGGGTTTCAATCAGCCCCAGCATTTT,CAISSEGFNQPQHF
-,TRBV6-5,TRBJ2-7,once,TGTGCCAGCAGTTACCGCCCGGGCTCCTACGAGCAGTACTTC,CASSYRPGSYEQYF
-,TRBV25-1,TRBJ1-2,-,TGTGCCAGCAGTGACCCGAGCCAGGCTCAACATGGCTACACCTTC,CASSDPSQAQHGYTF
-,TRBV7-9,TRBJ1-3,-,TGTGCCAGCAGACCCGGGAGCTCTGGAAACACCATATATTTT,CASRPGSSGNTIYF
TRBD1,TRBV10-1,TRBJ1-6,-,TGCGCCAGCAGTGTGGACCCAGGGGGCTCACCCCTCCACTTT,CASSVDPGGSPLHF
-,TRBV2,TRBJ2-2,-,TGTGCCAGCAGGCACAGGGACACCGGGGAGCTGTTTTTT,CASRHRDTGELFF
-,TRBV7-6,TRBJ1-1,-,TGTGCCAGCAGCTCCATCGGGGACGGGAGTGAAGCTTTCTTT,CASSSIGDGSEAFF
TRBD2,TRBV6-5,TRBJ2-1,-,TGTGCCAGCAGTTACTCTAGCGGGGGCTCCTACAATGAGCAGTTCTTC,CASSYSSGGSYNEQFF
-,TRBV18,TRBJ2-2,-,TGTGCCAGCTCACCAGGACAGACCGGGGAGCTGTTTTTT,CASSPGQTGELFF
TRBD2,TRBV5-4,TRBJ2-5,-,TGTGCCAGCAGCTTGGACGGGAGGCCCTACCAAGAGACCCAGTACTTC,CASSLDGRPYQETQYF
TRBD2,TRBV6-5,TRBJ2-7,-,TGTGCCAGCAGTTACTCGGAACTAGCGGCCTACGAGCAGTACTTC,CASSYSELAAYEQYF
TRBD2,TRBV5-1,TRBJ2-1,-,TGCGCCAGCAGCATATATAGCGGGAGCTCCTACAATGAGCAGTTCTTC,CASSIYSGSSYNEQFF
TRBD1,TRBV18,TRBJ2-7,-,TGTGCCAGCTCACCTAGGGACAGGGATTACGAGCAGTACTTC,CASSPRDRDYEQYF
TRBD1,TRBV7-8,TRBJ2-7,-,TGTGCCAGCAGCTTCCCAGGGACAGGGGGGACCTACGAGCAGTACTTC,CASSFPGTGGTYEQYF